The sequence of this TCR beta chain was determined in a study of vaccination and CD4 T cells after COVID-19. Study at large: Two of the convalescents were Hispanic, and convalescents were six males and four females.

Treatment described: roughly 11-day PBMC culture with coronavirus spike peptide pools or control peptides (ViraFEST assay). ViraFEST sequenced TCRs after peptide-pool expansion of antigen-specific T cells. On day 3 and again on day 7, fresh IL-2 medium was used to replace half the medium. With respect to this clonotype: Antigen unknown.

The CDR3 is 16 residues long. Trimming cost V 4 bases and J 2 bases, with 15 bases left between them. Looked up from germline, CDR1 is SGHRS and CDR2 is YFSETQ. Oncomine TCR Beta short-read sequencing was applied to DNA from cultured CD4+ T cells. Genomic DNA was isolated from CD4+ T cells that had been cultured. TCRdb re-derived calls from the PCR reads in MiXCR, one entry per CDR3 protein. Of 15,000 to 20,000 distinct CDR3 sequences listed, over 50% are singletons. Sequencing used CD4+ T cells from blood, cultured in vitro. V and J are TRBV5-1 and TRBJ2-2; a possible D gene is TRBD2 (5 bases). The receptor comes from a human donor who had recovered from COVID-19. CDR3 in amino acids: CASSARYRDNTGELFF. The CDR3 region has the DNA TGCGCCAGCAGCGCGAGATACCGGGATAACACCGGGGAGCTGTTTTTT.